The sequence of this TCR beta chain was determined in a study of human T cells and chemical hapten exposure. Background on the study: Mostly female patients had alopecia areata, totalis or universalis.

Time point in this sample: patch test 2, 6 weeks after DPC sensitization. Sample treatment: therapeutic diphenylcyclopropenone sensitization with weekly scalp DPC. This clonotype has just a few counts. Trimming stripped 7 bases from V and 6 bases from J, with 6 bases between. The CDR3 runs 11 residues. Each CDR3 protein is one row after TCRdb ran MiXCR on the RACE reads. The data contain about 82,000 distinct CDR3 sequences, less than 11% of them singletons. The specimen comprised whole blood, sampled in connection with sensitization to the hapten diphenylcyclopropenone (DPC). V and J are TRBV12-3 or TRBV12-4 and TRBJ2-2; D is uncertain. This sequence was found in a woman between 45 and 60 years old with alopecia areata. Some clones in this sample may be carry-over from other donors' samples. The CDR3 loop is CASTSSGELFF. The CDR3 nucleotides are TGTGCCAGCACGAGCTCCGGGGAGCTGTTTTTT.